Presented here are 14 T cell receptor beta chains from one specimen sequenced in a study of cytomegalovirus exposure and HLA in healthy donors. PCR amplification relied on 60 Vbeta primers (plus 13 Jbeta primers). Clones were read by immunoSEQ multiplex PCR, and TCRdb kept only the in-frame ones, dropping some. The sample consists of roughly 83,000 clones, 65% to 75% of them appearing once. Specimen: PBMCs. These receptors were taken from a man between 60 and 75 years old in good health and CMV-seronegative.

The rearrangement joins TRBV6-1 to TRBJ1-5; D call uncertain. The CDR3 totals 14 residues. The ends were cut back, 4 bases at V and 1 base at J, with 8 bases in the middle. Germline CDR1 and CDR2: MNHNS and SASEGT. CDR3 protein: CASSGLMSNQPQHF. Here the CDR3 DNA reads TGTGCCAGCAGTGGGCTTATGAGCAATCAGCCCCAGCATTTT.

This CDR3 is CASQGARDTEAFF. CDR3 bases: TGTGCCAGCCAGGGGGCCCGAGACACTGAAGCTTTCTTT. This chain links TRBV9 with TRBJ1-1, with 8 positions matching TRBD1. Germline CDR1 is SGDLS and CDR2 is YYNGEE. The V and J ends lost 7 bases and 3 bases, in that order; junction bases with no gene match: 5. This CDR3 is built from 13 residues.

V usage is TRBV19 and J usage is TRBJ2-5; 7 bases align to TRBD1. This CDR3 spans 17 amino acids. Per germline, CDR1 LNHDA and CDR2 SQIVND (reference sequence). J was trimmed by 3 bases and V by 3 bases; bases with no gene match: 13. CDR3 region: CASSIRGMGTAKETQYF. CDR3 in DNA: TGTGCCAGTAGTATTCGTGGTATGGGGACAGCGAAAGAGACCCAGTACTTC.

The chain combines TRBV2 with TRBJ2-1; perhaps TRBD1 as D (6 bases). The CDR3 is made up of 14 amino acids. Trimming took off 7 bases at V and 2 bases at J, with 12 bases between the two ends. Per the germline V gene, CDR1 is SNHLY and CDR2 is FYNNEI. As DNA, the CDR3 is TGTGCCAGCAACCTGAGGGGGACCTACAATGAGCAGTTCTTC. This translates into CASNLRGTYNEQFF.

CDR3 sequence (DNA): TGTGCCTGGAGTGTACTTATGCGGGGGGCGAACTATGGCTACACCTTC. This encodes CAWSVLMRGANYGYTF. The gene calls are TRBV30 and TRBJ1-2, with D possibly TRBD1 on 6 matching bases. This CDR3 is 16 amino acids long. CDR1 and CDR2 from the germline V gene are GTSNPN and SVGIG (reference sequence). V shed 0 bases and J shed 2 bases, with 16 bases lying between them.

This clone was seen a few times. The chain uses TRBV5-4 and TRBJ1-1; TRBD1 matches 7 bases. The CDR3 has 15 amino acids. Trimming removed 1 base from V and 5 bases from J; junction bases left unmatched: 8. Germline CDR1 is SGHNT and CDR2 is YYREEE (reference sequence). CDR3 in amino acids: CASSLKDRTMTEAFF. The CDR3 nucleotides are TGTGCCAGCAGCTTGAAGGACAGGACTATGACTGAAGCTTTCTTT.

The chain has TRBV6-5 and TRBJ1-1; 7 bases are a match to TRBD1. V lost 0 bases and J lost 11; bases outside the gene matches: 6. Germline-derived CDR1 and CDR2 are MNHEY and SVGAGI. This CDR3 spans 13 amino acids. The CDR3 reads CASSYSGGVIAFF. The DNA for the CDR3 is TGTGCCAGCAGTTACTCAGGGGGCGTGATCGCTTTCTTT.

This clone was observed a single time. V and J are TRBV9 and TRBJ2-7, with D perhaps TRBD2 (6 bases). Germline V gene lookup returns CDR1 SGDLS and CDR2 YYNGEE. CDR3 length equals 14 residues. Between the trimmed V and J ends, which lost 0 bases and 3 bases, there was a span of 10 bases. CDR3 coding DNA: TGTGCCAGCAGCGTAGAGATTAGCGGCTACGAGCAGTACTTC. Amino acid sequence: CASSVEISGYEQYF.

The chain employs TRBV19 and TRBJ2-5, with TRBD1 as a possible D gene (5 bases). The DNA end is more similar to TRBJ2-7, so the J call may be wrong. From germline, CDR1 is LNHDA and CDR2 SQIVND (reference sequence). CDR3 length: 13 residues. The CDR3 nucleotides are TGTGCCAGTAGGAGACAGAGCTCCTACGAGCAGTACTTC. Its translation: CASRRQSSYEQYF.

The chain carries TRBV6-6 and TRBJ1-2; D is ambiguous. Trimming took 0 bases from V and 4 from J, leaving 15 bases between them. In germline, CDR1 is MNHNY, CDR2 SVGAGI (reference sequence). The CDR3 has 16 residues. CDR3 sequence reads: CASSYSAAGGSYGYTF. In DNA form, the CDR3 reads TGTGCCAGCAGTTACTCGGCGGCGGGCGGTAGCTATGGCTACACCTTC.

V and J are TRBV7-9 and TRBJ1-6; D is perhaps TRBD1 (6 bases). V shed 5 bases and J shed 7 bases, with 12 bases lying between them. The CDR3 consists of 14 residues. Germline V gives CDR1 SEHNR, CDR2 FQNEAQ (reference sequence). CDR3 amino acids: CASSPRTENSPLHF. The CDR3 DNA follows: TGTGCCAGCAGCCCTCGGACAGAAAATTCACCCCTCCACTTT. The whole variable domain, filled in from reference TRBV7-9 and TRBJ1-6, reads DTGVSQNPRHKITKRGQNVTFRCDPISEHNRLYWYRQTLGQGPEFLTYFQNEAQLEKSRLLSDRFSAERPKGSFSTLEIQRTEQGDSAMYLCASSPRTENSPLHFGNGTRLTVT.

The CDR3 sequence is CASSQGPLDEQYF. The CDR3 region has the DNA TGCGCCAGCAGCCAAGGGCCTTTGGACGAGCAGTACTTC. The J gene is TRBJ2-7, the V gene TRBV4-1; D is uncertain. The CDR3 extends over 13 amino acids. Trimming removed 1 base at V and 5 bases at J, with 9 bases between. CDR1 and CDR2 (germline): MGHRA, YSYEKL.

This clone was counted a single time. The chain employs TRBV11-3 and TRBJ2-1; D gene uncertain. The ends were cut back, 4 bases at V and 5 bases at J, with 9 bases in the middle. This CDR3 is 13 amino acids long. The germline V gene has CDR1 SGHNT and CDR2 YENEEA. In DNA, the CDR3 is TGTGCCAGCAGCTCATGGCTGAACAATGAGCAGTTCTTC. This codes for CASSSWLNNEQFF. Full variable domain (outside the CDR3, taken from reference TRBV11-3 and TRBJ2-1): EAGVVQSPRYKIIEKKQPVAFWCNPISGHNTLYWYLQNLGQGPELLIRYENEEAVDDSQLPKDRFSAERLKGVDSTLKIQPAELGDSAVYLCASSSWLNNEQFFGPGTRLTVL.

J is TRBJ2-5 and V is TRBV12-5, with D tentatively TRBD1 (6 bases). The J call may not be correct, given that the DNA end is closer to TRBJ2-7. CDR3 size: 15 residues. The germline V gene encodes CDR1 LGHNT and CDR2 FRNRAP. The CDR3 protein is CASGLARDIIYEQYF. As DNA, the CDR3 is TGTGCTAGTGGTTTGGCCCGGGACATAATATACGAGCAGTACTTC.